This TCR beta chain was identified during a study of PD-1 blockade in classical Hodgkin lymphoma. On the study more broadly: Nivolumab dosing for patients was 3 mg/kg, administered intravenously every 2 weeks. Broader study findings: Newly diagnosed patients were reported to exhibit reduced baseline TCR diversity relative to healthy donors. Complete responders started with a diversity level that resembled newly diagnosed patients at baseline. Compared with baseline, CD4+ but not CD8+ TCR diversity had risen significantly by C4D1.

Sequenced by immunoSEQ multiplex PCR; TCRdb stores in-frame clones only, minus some. The sample yields fewer than 50,000 clones, around 80% seen once. Regarding this clone: Its antigen is not identified.

Regarding time point: cycle 4 day 1 (C4D1), after more than 5 weeks of nivolumab. Every one of the patients relapsed after autologous stem cell transplantation (brentuximab vedotin exposure was variable). V shed 5 bases and J 3 bases; nucleotides not matched to a gene: 7. Germline V gives CDR1 MNHNY, CDR2 SVGAGI (reference sequence). The CDR3 consists of 16 residues. The receptor was derived from a human donor with classical Hodgkin lymphoma. The starting material was peripheral blood mononuclear cells (PBMCs), obtained before the fourth cycle of nivolumab. The chain joins TRBV6-6 to TRBJ2-2; 9 bases line up with TRBD1. The CDR3 nucleotides are TGTGCCAGCAGTCCCGGGACAGGGCCGCACACCGGGGAGCTGTTTTTT. It specifies CASSPGTGPHTGELFF.